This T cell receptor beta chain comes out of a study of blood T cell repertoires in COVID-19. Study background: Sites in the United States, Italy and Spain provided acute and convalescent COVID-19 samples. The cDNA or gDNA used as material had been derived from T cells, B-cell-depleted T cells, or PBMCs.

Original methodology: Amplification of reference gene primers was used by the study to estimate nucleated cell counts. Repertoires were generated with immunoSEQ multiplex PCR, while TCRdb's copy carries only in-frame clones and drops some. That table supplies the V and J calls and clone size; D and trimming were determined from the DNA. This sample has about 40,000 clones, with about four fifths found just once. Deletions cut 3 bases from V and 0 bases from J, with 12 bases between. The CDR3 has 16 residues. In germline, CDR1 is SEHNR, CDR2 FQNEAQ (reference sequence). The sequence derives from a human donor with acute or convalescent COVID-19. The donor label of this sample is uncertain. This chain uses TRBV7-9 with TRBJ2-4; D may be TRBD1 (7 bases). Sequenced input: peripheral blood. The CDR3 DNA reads TGTGCCAGCAGCTTCGGAGGGGGCCCAGCCAAAAACATTCAGTACTTC. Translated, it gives CASSFGGGPAKNIQYF.